The rows below give T cell receptor beta chains drawn from one sample of a study of read filtering for tumor transcriptome and immune sequencing. From the reads, TCRdb called clonotypes with MiXCR, one entry per CDR3 protein. The data show 100,000 to 150,000 distinct CDR3 sequences, about an eighth seen once. Sequenced sample: a population of CD138-negative cells sorted from bone marrow. These receptors came from a donor aged 40 or over with multiple myeloma. CDR3s include the opening cysteine and the closing phenylalanine or tryptophan. D genes are given only for firm matches. Not all rows give a size; the values are once, few, many and, for expanded clones, a class.

V gene,D gene,J gene,clone size,CDR3 protein,CDR3 DNA
TRBV20-1,-,TRBJ1-1,many,CSAREGHPGTEAFF,TGCAGTGCTAGAGAGGGTCACCCAGGGACTGAAGCTTTCTTT
TRBV7-2,-,TRBJ1-2,few,CASSRYQGSETYGYTF,TGTGCCAGCAGCCGGTACCAGGGGAGTGAGACCTATGGCTACACCTTC
TRBV20-1,TRBD2,TRBJ2-1,many,CSARVGGLAYNEQFF,TGCAGTGCTAGGGTCGGGGGACTAGCGTACAATGAGCAGTTCTTC
TRBV9,-,TRBJ2-6,many,CASSVQGDGANVLTF,TGTGCCAGCAGCGTACAGGGCGACGGGGCCAACGTCCTGACTTTC
TRBV11-2,TRBD1,TRBJ2-5,many,CASSLLMGQGGGETQYF,TGTGCCAGCAGCCTCTTAATGGGACAGGGGGGGGGAGAGACCCAGTACTTC
TRBV5-6,-,TRBJ2-3,-,CASSMEDTDTQYF,TGTGCCAGCAGTATGGAGGACACAGATACGCAGTATTTT
TRBV27,TRBD1,TRBJ2-2,many,CASSSRDRGPGELFF,TGTGCCAGCAGTTCCCGGGACAGGGGACCCGGGGAGCTGTTTTTT
TRBV6-5,-,TRBJ2-2,many,CASTRGSTGELFF,TGTGCCAGCACGCGAGGGTCCACCGGGGAGCTGTTTTTT
TRBV5-1,-,TRBJ1-1,many,CASSLGGFTAEAFF,TGCGCCAGCAGCTTGGGGGGTTTTACAGCTGAAGCTTTCTTT
TRBV28,TRBD2,TRBJ2-1,many,CASSPLREGSSYNEQFF,TGTGCCAGCAGTCCTTTGCGGGAGGGTTCCTCCTACAATGAGCAGTTCTTC
TRBV20-1,-,TRBJ2-5,-,CSAGGITETQYF,TGCAGTGCCGGGGGAATTACGGAGACCCAGTACTTC
TRBV6-1,-,TRBJ2-5,-,CASSRGEETQYF,TGTGCCAGCAGCCGTGGGGAAGAGACCCAGTACTTC
TRBV7-2,TRBD1,TRBJ2-6,many,CASRVRQGFGANVLTF,TGTGCCAGCAGGGTTCGACAGGGGTTCGGGGCCAACGTCCTGACTTTC
TRBV6-6,TRBD1,TRBJ1-2,few,CASKQSGGSGYTF,TGTGCCAGCAAACAGTCAGGGGGCTCTGGCTACACCTTC
TRBV2,-,TRBJ1-1,-,CASSEGSGNTEAFF,TGTGCCAGCAGTGAAGGTTCGGGGAACACTGAAGCTTTCTTT
TRBV5-1,TRBD2,TRBJ2-5,many,CASSLRAGGLPEETQYF,TGCGCCAGCAGCTTAAGAGCGGGGGGCCTACCGGAGGAGACCCAGTACTTC
TRBV29-1,TRBD2,TRBJ2-5,few,CSVETSRGETQYF,TGCAGCGTGGAGACTAGCCGAGGGGAGACCCAGTACTTC
TRBV14,-,TRBJ2-2,-,CASSQHSGAGELFF,TGTGCCAGCAGCCAACATAGCGGTGCAGGGGAGCTGTTTTTT
TRBV6-6,-,TRBJ2-1,many,CASSRIRAQQDEQFF,TGTGCCAGCAGTAGAATCCGGGCCCAGCAGGATGAGCAGTTCTTC
TRBV29-1,-,TRBJ2-7,many,CSVGRGRYEQYF,TGCAGCGTTGGGAGAGGGCGCTACGAGCAGTACTTC
TRBV27,-,TRBJ2-5,few,CASSSYSHRRSKTQYF,TGTGCCAGCAGTTCATATTCCCACAGGCGGTCGAAGACCCAGTACTTC
TRBV10-3,-,TRBJ2-1,many,CAISAGNPYNEQFF,TGTGCCATCAGTGCAGGGAACCCCTACAATGAGCAGTTCTTC
TRBV20-1,-,TRBJ2-3,many,CSARQGNTQYF,TGCAGTGCTAGGCAGGGGAATACGCAGTATTTT
TRBV12-3/TRBV12-4,TRBD2,TRBJ2-5,many,CASSLLVTSGEQETQYF,TGTGCCAGCAGTTTATTGGTAACTAGCGGGGAACAAGAGACCCAGTACTTC
TRBV6-2/TRBV6-3,-,TRBJ1-5,many,CASRQGNQPQHF,TGTGCCAGCAGACAGGGCAATCAGCCCCAGCATTTT
TRBV15,TRBD2,TRBJ2-1,many,CATSSLAEPYNEQFF,TGTGCCACCAGCAGTCTAGCGGAACCCTACAATGAGCAGTTCTTC
TRBV10-1,-,TRBJ1-6,once,CASSEGSDNPPLHF,TGCGCCAGCAGCGAGGGGTCAGATAATCCACCCCTCCACTTT
TRBV5-5,-,TRBJ2-2,many,CASSHDIATGELFF,TGTGCCAGCAGCCACGACATCGCGACCGGGGAGCTGTTTTTT
TRBV19,TRBD2,TRBJ2-2,many,CASSGWSGGNLGELFF,TGTGCCAGTAGTGGGTGGAGCGGGGGCAATCTCGGGGAGCTGTTTTTT
TRBV20-1,TRBD2,TRBJ2-1,many,CSARVVAGVNEQFF,TGCAGTGCTAGAGTGGTGGCGGGGGTTAATGAGCAGTTCTTC
TRBV20-1,TRBD2,TRBJ2-2,many,CSARGRGGAGELFF,TGCAGTGCTAGAGGCCGGGGAGGGGCCGGGGAGCTGTTTTTT
TRBV12-3/TRBV12-4,-,TRBJ1-6,many,CASSPQVSPLHF,TGTGCCAGCAGTCCTCAAGTTTCACCCCTCCACTTT
TRBV29-1,TRBD2,TRBJ2-3,-,CSVEGGSDTQYF,TGCAGCGTTGAGGGGGGGTCAGATACGCAGTATTTT
TRBV20-1,TRBD2,TRBJ2-2,many,CSARTSGSSGELFF,TGCAGTGCTCGGACTAGCGGGAGCTCCGGGGAGCTGTTTTTT
TRBV5-1,-,TRBJ1-1,-,CASSFGEQITEASF,TGCGCCAGCAGCTTCGGGGAGCAGATCACTGAAGCTTCCTTT
TRBV10-1,TRBD2,TRBJ2-2,-,CASSPGTSVTGELFF,TGCGCCAGCAGCCCTGGGACTAGCGTCACCGGGGAGCTGTTTTTT
TRBV20-1,TRBD1,TRBJ1-1,many,CSARIQGARAEAFF,TGCAGTGCTAGAATACAGGGGGCGAGGGCTGAAGCTTTCTTT
TRBV20-1,TRBD2,TRBJ2-3,few,CSATLLAGGPDTQYF,TGCAGTGCTACCCTACTAGCGGGGGGGCCAGATACGCAGTATTTT
TRBV7-3,-,TRBJ2-1,many,CASSSSASLSYNEQFF,TGTGCCAGCAGCTCTTCAGCTAGTCTCTCCTACAATGAGCAGTTCTTC
TRBV20-1,-,TRBJ1-1,many,CSALRGDSEAFF,TGCAGTGCCTTGCGGGGGGATTCTGAAGCTTTCTTT
TRBV3-1,-,TRBJ2-1,once,CASSQGLRGGSSGEQFF,TGTGCCAGCAGCCAAGGGCTCAGGGGGGGGAGCAGTGGTGAGCAGTTCTTC